These 26 T cell receptor beta chains share one sample of origin, sequenced in a study of human T cells and chemical hapten exposure. TCRdb used MiXCR to reprocess the RACE reads, holding one entry per CDR3 protein. Counted here are nearly 350,000 distinct CDR3 sequences, around 6.9% occurring once; the ten biggest clones make up 8% to 9%. Noted time point: patch test 1, 2 weeks after DPC sensitization. Described treatment: therapeutic diphenylcyclopropenone sensitization with weekly scalp DPC. Sequences were derived from whole blood, sampled in connection with sensitization to the hapten diphenylcyclopropenone (DPC). The receptors were gathered from a woman aged 18-29 years with alopecia areata. Some clones in this sample may be carry-over from other donors' samples.

The chain recombines TRBV12-3 or TRBV12-4 with TRBJ1-3; TRBD1 aligns across 7 bases. The CDR3 runs 15 residues. V lost 6 bases and J lost 4; bases outside the gene matches: 9. CDR3 loop: CASRNPHRGGNTIYF. The CDR3 DNA reads as TGTGCCAGCAGGAACCCTCACAGGGGCGGAAACACCATATATTTT.

This clonotype was detected many times. This chain joins TRBV12-3 or TRBV12-4 and TRBJ1-6; D is uncertain. CDR3 size: 15 residues. Trimming stripped 3 bases from V and 4 bases from J, with 10 bases between. The CDR3 here is CASSFGLPYNSPLHF. The CDR3 nucleotides read TGTGCCAGCAGTTTTGGGCTACCGTATAATTCACCCCTCCACTTT.

At least ten counts were recorded for this clonotype. The chain couples TRBV7-9 to TRBJ2-2; TRBD1 agrees at 12 bases. V gave up 3 bases and J gave up 3 bases; unmatched junction bases: 8. This CDR3 region has 18 residues. Per germline, CDR1 SEHNR and CDR2 FQNEAQ (reference sequence). The chain's CDR3 is CASSLSRDRGPDTGELFF. DNA of the CDR3: TGTGCCAGCAGCTTGTCCCGGGACAGGGGGCCCGACACCGGGGAGCTGTTTTTT.

The chain employs TRBV15 and TRBJ2-2; D not certain. V was shortened by 0 bases and J by 7 bases, with 9 bases between the two germline ends. The CDR3 has 14 residues. The germline gives CDR1 LNHNV, CDR2 YYDKDF (reference sequence). This CDR3 is CATSRDRGFGELFF. The CDR3 DNA follows: TGTGCCACCAGCAGAGATCGAGGTTTCGGGGAGCTGTTTTTT.

In its sample, this clonotype was seen many times. This rearrangement joins TRBV4-2 to TRBJ2-1; D may be TRBD1 or TRBD2 (6 bases each). In germline, CDR1 is LGHNA, CDR2 YNFKEQ. This CDR3 contains 18 residues. V was shortened by 1 base and J by 0 bases, with 16 bases between the two germline ends. CDR3 residues: CASSQGTGRAGSYNEQFF. DNA for the CDR3: TGTGCCAGCAGCCAAGGAACAGGGAGAGCGGGCTCCTACAATGAGCAGTTCTTC.

This clonotype was recorded a few times. This sequence joins TRBV29-1 and TRBJ2-3, with no clear D. Germline V gene sequence: CDR1 SQVTM, CDR2 ANQGSEA. Trimming removed 4 bases at V and 2 bases at J, with 7 bases between. There are 12 residues in the CDR3. In DNA, the CDR3 is TGCAGCGTTGTAAGCTACACAGATACGCAGTATTTT. The encoded protein is CSVVSYTDTQYF.

The chain has TRBV21-1 and TRBJ1-5; TRBD1 was called by the table and not checked on the DNA. TRBV21-1 is marked as a pseudogene. The CDR3 consists of 15 residues. CDR3 in amino acids: CASAASPGSNQPQHF. Written as DNA, the CDR3 is TGTGCCAGCGCCGCGTCGCCAGGGTCCAATCAGCCCCAGCATTTT.

This sequence joins TRBV2 and TRBJ2-5; the D gene is possibly TRBD1 (5 bases). Trimming took off 6 bases at V and 7 bases at J, with 15 bases between the two ends. Germline V gives CDR1 SNHLY, CDR2 FYNNEI. CDR3 size: 13 residues. The CDR3 coding sequence is TGTGCCAGCAGACCCGACAGCACGGGGACCCAGTACTTC. Encoded protein: CASRPDSTGTQYF.

In the case of this clonotype: An end of the junction differs from the germline gene, which may be a read error. The chain has TRBV12-3 or TRBV12-4 and TRBJ2-2; D is unclear. The CDR3 covers 16 residues. CDR3 DNA: TGTGCCAGCAGGTTAGGTGGGTCGTCTCGCACCGGGGAGCTGTTTTTT. This codes for CASRLGGSSRTGELFF.

This rearrangement joins TRBV29-1 to TRBJ1-2, with 7 bases fitting TRBD1. Trimming at V came to 7 bases and at J to 14 bases, leaving 7 bases not matched to a gene. From germline, CDR1 is SQVTM and CDR2 ANQGSEA. The CDR3 length is 9 residues. CDR3 amino acids: CSGDRVGTF. CDR3 coding DNA: TGCAGCGGAGACAGGGTCGGGACCTTC.

This clonotype was picked up a small number of times. The rearrangement joins TRBV7-8 to TRBJ1-1; a weak D match, TRBD1 (6 bases). Germline V lookup: CDR1 SGHVS, CDR2 FQNEAQ. CDR3 length: 13 amino acids. Between the trimmed V and J ends, which lost 6 bases and 1 base, there was a span of 9 bases. The DNA for the CDR3 is TGTGCCAGCAGAATGGACAGGAACACTGAAGCTTTCTTT. Encoded protein: CASRMDRNTEAFF. The full variable domain, in which reference TRBV7-8 and TRBJ1-1 provide the parts outside the CDR3, is GAGVSQSPRYKVAKRGQDVALRCDPISGHVSLFWYQQALGQGPEFLTYFQNEAQLDKSGLPSDRFFAERPEGSVSTLKIQRTQQEDSAVYLCASRMDRNTEAFFGQGTRLTVV.

This clonotype was seen a few times. The gene calls are TRBV11-2 and TRBJ2-6, with D unclear. Germline assignment: CDR1 SGHAT and CDR2 FQNNGV. The CDR3 totals 18 residues. V was trimmed by 5 bases and J by 0 bases, leaving 17 bases between them. The CDR3 DNA is TGTGCCAGCAGCACTTACTCCCAAGGCCTCTCTGGGGCCAACGTCCTGACTTTC. It yields the protein CASSTYSQGLSGANVLTF.

This clonotype was seen only a few times. The rearrangement links TRBV20-1 to TRBJ2-2; 8 bases match TRBD2. Germline-derived CDR1 and CDR2 are DFQATT and SNEGSKA (reference sequence). J gave up 7 bases and V 0 bases, and 7 bases lay outside the gene matches. The length of the CDR3 is 15 residues. The CDR3 loop is CSARDRIAGIGELFF. The CDR3 nucleotides are TGCAGTGCTAGAGATAGAATAGCGGGGATCGGGGAGCTGTTTTTT.

This clonotype has a count of ten or more. V is TRBV5-1 and J is TRBJ2-4; 10 nucleotides agree with TRBD2. The junction had 9 bases not matched to a gene; V was cut back by 4 bases and J by 11 bases. CDR1 is SGHRS, CDR2 YFSETQ, per germline. The CDR3 has 14 amino acids. In DNA form, the CDR3 reads TGCGCCAGCAGCCCCCAAAGCGGGGGGGCCGTTCAGTACTTC. It is translated as CASSPQSGGAVQYF.

There are many counts of this clonotype. The chain uses TRBV2 and TRBJ2-1; 15 bases align to TRBD2. CDR3 length equals 14 residues. Losses at the gene ends were 8 bases for V and 13 bases for J; bases not matched to a gene: 9. Germline lookup yields CDR1 SNHLY and CDR2 FYNNEI. In DNA form, the CDR3 reads TGTGCCAGCTGCGGGACTAGCGGGGGGACTGTCCAGTTCTTC. Its protein is CASCGTSGGTVQFF.

This clonotype showed up many times. The chain employs TRBV6-2 or TRBV6-3 and TRBJ2-3, with 7 bases that match TRBD2. The germline V gene encodes CDR1 MNHEY and CDR2 SVGEGT. CDR3 length: 12 residues. Trimming at V came to 5 bases and at J to 4 bases, leaving 0 bases not matched to a gene. CDR3 sequence: CASSTSADTQYF. The CDR3 coding sequence is TGTGCCAGCAGTACTAGCGCAGATACGCAGTATTTT.

This clonotype occurred many times. This sequence joins TRBV7-8 and TRBJ2-3; D is undetermined. In germline, CDR1 is SGHVS, CDR2 FQNEAQ. There are 17 residues in the CDR3. Trimming left V 1 base short and J 8 bases short, with 22 bases between. The CDR3, as DNA: TGTGCCAGCAGCTTAGGGGCGGACGGACCCCGGAAGGGTACGCAGTATTTT. Encoded protein: CASSLGADGPRKGTQYF.

This clonotype was found many times. The chain has TRBV28 and TRBJ1-2; D is undetermined. Germline-derived CDR1 and CDR2 are MDHEN and SYDVKM. The V end was cut by 5 bases, the J end by 5 bases, with 9 bases between. The CDR3 spans 12 residues. CDR3 nucleotides: TGTGCCAGCAGTCAGGAGTGGTATGGCTACACCTTC. As protein: CASSQEWYGYTF.

The rearrangement links TRBV19 to TRBJ1-5, with no clear D. Germline CDR1 reads LNHDA; CDR2 reads SQIVND (reference sequence). The V end lost 3 bases, the J end lost 2 bases, and 8 bases lay between the germline ends. CDR3 length: 14 amino acids. The CDR3 nucleotides are TGTGCCAGTAGTATTTTAGACGGCAATCAGCCCCAGCATTTT. Translation: CASSILDGNQPQHF.

In its sample, this clonotype was seen a few times. J is TRBJ2-7 and V is TRBV6-5, with D possibly being TRBD1 (6 bases). Trimming cost V 2 bases and J 5 bases, with 7 bases left between them. CDR3 length: 12 residues. In germline, CDR1 is MNHEY, CDR2 SVGAGI. The DNA for the CDR3 is TGTGCCAGCAGTTACGAGGGGGACGAGCAGTACTTC. It yields the protein CASSYEGDEQYF.

The gene calls are TRBV6-6 and TRBJ2-1, with TRBD2 matching over 10 bases. Germline assignment: CDR1 MNHNY and CDR2 SVGAGI (reference sequence). V was pared by 7 bases and J by 8 bases, with 8 bases of the junction left unmatched. The CDR3 runs to 14 residues. The CDR3 DNA reads as TGTGCCAGCATGGAAAGCGGGGGGGGTTATGAGCAGTTCTTC. Protein: CASMESGGGYEQFF.

The table lists this clonotype with a few counts. The chain uses TRBV3-1 and TRBJ2-7, with D unresolved. Trimming cost V 1 base and J 7 bases, with 11 bases left between them. CDR1 is LGHDT and CDR2 is YNNKEL in the germline V gene (reference sequence). This CDR3 comprises 13 residues. In DNA, the CDR3 is TGTGCCAGCAGCCAAGGGACGGTCGGGGAGCAGTACTTC. Its protein product is CASSQGTVGEQYF.

This clonotype was seen many times. The chain uses TRBV5-1 and TRBJ2-5; D is uncertain. Trimming cost V 0 bases and J 7 bases, with 16 bases left between them. Germline assignment: CDR1 SGHRS and CDR2 YFSETQ. The CDR3 runs to 15 residues. CDR3 bases: TGCGCCAGCAGCTTGGCGCCCATGGGCATGGGGACCCAGTACTTC. This encodes CASSLAPMGMGTQYF.

A remark on this clonotype: Germline and junction disagree at one end, which may indicate a read error. The chain is built from TRBV2 and TRBJ2-5; D unclear. The germline V gene has CDR1 SNHLY and CDR2 FYNNEI. The CDR3 has 13 residues. CDR3 sequence (DNA): TGTGCCAGCAGAGAAGGGCTGCTAGAGACCCAGTACTTC. This gives the protein CASREGLLETQYF.

This clonotype was picked up many times. The genes are TRBV29-1 and TRBJ2-5; D tentatively fits TRBD1 or TRBD2 (5 bases each). The CDR3 length is 12 residues. CDR1 is SQVTM, CDR2 ANQGSEA, per germline. V gave up 7 bases and J gave up 2 bases, with 11 bases separating them. CDR3 nucleotide sequence: TGCAGCGGTGGGACCAATCAAGAGACCCAGTACTTC. It codes for CSGGTNQETQYF. Using reference TRBV29-1 and TRBJ2-5 for the parts outside the CDR3, the full variable domain is SAVISQKPSRDICQRGTSLTIQCQVDSQVTMMFWYRQQPGQSLTLIATANQGSEATYESGFVIDKFPISRPNLTFSTLTVSNMSPEDSSIYLCSGGTNQETQYFGPGTRLLVL.

This clonotype was recorded a few times. The gene calls are TRBV6-2 or TRBV6-3 and TRBJ1-5; TRBD1 agrees at 7 bases. The trim removed 7 bases at V and 5 bases at J, leaving 14 bases unmatched. This CDR3 is 16 amino acids long. Germline V gives CDR1 MNHEY, CDR2 SVGEGT. The CDR3 DNA reads TGTGCCAGCAACCTGGATGCCGCTACAGGGGATCAGCCCCAGCATTTT. Its translation: CASNLDAATGDQPQHF.